This T cell receptor (beta chain) derives from a study of blood T cell repertoires in COVID-19. Participants were aged about 18 to 100 years from roughly 26 US areas. TCRdb's table, derived via immunoSEQ multiplex PCR, lists solely in-frame clones and lacks some. The sample has a few hundred thousand clones, about 87% seen once. The CDR3 length is 14 residues. The V gene end was trimmed by 7 bases and the J gene end by 4 bases; junction bases not matched to a gene: 7. CDR1 and CDR2 from the germline V gene are MNHNY and SVGAGI (reference sequence). The TCR originated in a woman between 18 and 30 years old who had recovered from COVID-19. Sequencing was performed on PBMCs or T cells enriched from blood (not recorded which). This chain uses TRBV6-6 with TRBJ2-1; 7 nucleotides align to TRBD2. Here the CDR3 reads CASTRDYLYNEQFF. CDR3 nucleotides: TGTGCCAGCACCCGGGACTATCTGTACAATGAGCAGTTCTTC.